The sample holds one count of the clone carrying this TCR beta chain. These data are taken from a study of blood T cell repertoires in COVID-19. Background on the study: T cells, B-cell-depleted T cells, or PBMCs provided the cDNA or gDNA that served as material.

As processed by the authors: Counts of nucleated cells, estimated from reference gene primer amplification, were obtained. Measured with immunoSEQ multiplex PCR; TCRdb has only the in-frame clones, and not every one. Clone size and V and J calls were adopted from that table, with D and trimming inferred from the DNA. The sample has fewer than 45,000 clones; 70% to 90% are singletons. The sequenced material came from peripheral blood. The receptor was isolated from a human donor in a cohort sampled during active COVID-19.

This CDR3 is CASSLALPGDSPLHF. The DNA of the CDR3 is TGTGCCAGCAGCTTAGCCCTCCCCGGGGATTCACCCCTCCACTTT. J is TRBJ1-6 and V is TRBV5-5; D is unclear. V gave up 2 bases and J gave up 8 bases, with 14 bases separating them. Germline CDR1 reads SGHKS; CDR2 reads YYEKEE (reference sequence). This CDR3 contains 15 residues.